This T cell receptor (beta chain) was profiled in a study of T cells after somatic rescue of genetic block. Germline V gives CDR1 LNHDA, CDR2 SQIVND (reference sequence). CDR3 length equals 14 residues. Trimming left V 6 bases short and J 8 bases short, with 17 bases between. This clone showed up just once. Repertoires were generated with immunoSEQ multiplex PCR, while TCRdb's copy carries only in-frame clones and drops some. The sample holds 110,000 or so clones; 75% to 95% are singletons and the top ten take about 1.5%. The gene calls are TRBV19 and TRBJ1-5; no definite D call. The sequence was obtained from a young woman. The sample was peripheral blood mononuclear cells (PBMCs). This CDR3 reads CASSLGPALKPQHF. For the CDR3, the DNA is TGTGCCAGTAGCCTAGGGCCAGCGCTGAAGCCCCAGCATTTT.